Each of the 5 T cell receptor beta chains below was sequenced from the same sample in a study of shared clonotypes between healthy human individuals. Profiled with immunoSEQ multiplex PCR; TCRdb holds only in-frame clones, not every one. The repertoire holds roughly 2,000,000 clones, with about 95% as singletons. Naive-designated CD8 cells lacked CD45RO, were positively enriched for CCR7, and omitted terminally differentiated effector memory CD45RA+ cells. Sequencing was done on a sample of naive CD8+ T cells sorted from blood. The receptors were sampled from a man younger than 30 in good health.

V is TRBV30 and J is TRBJ2-1; weak D call: TRBD1 (5 bases). Germline V lookup: CDR1 GTSNPN, CDR2 SVGIG (reference sequence). This CDR3 is 12 amino acids long. V was pared by 2 bases and J by 10 bases, with 12 bases between. CDR3 sequence reads: CAWSRQSDEQFF. In nucleotides, the CDR3 is TGTGCCTGGAGTCGACAGTCGGACGAGCAGTTCTTC.

The CDR3 loop is CASSHGTGGNQPQHF. The CDR3 DNA is TGTGCCAGCAGCCACGGGACAGGGGGAAATCAGCCCCAGCATTTT. The chain is built from TRBV5-6 and TRBJ1-5; 11 bases fit TRBD1. The CDR3 totals 15 residues. The trim removed 4 bases at V and 4 bases at J, leaving 4 bases unmatched. CDR1 is SGHDT, CDR2 YYEEEE, per germline.

This chain links TRBV25-1 with TRBJ1-5; 7 nucleotides align to TRBD1. The ends lost 8 bases at V and 0 bases at J; junction bases unmatched: 4. CDR3 length equals 14 residues. CDR1 and CDR2 from the germline V gene are MGHDK and SYGVNS. The CDR3 here is CASGGGHSNQPQHF. In DNA form, the CDR3 reads TGTGCCAGCGGAGGGGGCCATAGCAATCAGCCCCAGCATTTT.

The rearrangement uses TRBV28 and TRBJ1-1; weak D call: TRBD1 (5 bases). The ends were cut back, 2 bases at V and 3 bases at J, with 7 bases in the middle. The CDR3 runs 13 residues. Germline assignment: CDR1 MDHEN and CDR2 SYDVKM. The CDR3 reads CASSLGAHTEAFF. As DNA, the CDR3 is TGTGCCAGCAGTTTAGGGGCCCACACTGAAGCTTTCTTT.

The chain joins TRBV2 to TRBJ2-7; 8 bases line up with TRBD2. V shed 5 bases and J 7 bases; nucleotides not matched to a gene: 13. Germline loops: CDR1 SNHLY, CDR2 FYNNEI. The CDR3 has 15 residues. CDR3 nucleotide sequence: TGTGCCAGCAGTCCAGGGGATGAACTAGCGGATGAGCAGTACTTC. This encodes CASSPGDELADEQYF.